The 32 T cell receptor beta chains below were found in one sample sequenced in a study of T cells in Graves' hyperthyroidism and ophthalmopathy. RNA transcripts served as the template for amplifying TCR beta CDR3 regions. Researchers ran a first-round RT-PCR on the TCR CDR3 using the HTBI primer set. TCRdb fed the multiplex PCR reads into MiXCR, producing one record per CDR3 protein. The table records about 300,000 distinct CDR3 sequences, approximately 19% of them present only once. The specimen was blood. All receptors come from a man aged 50 or older with Graves' ophthalmopathy.

This clonotype occurred a few times. The chain uses TRBV5-1 and TRBJ1-2; the match to TRBD1 covers 8 bases. V was clipped by 3 bases and J by 3 bases; unmatched bases: 7. CDR3 length: 15 residues. Germline V gene data show CDR1 as SGHRS and CDR2 as YFSETQ. In DNA form, the CDR3 reads TGCGCCAGCAGCTCTGGTTACAGGGGGGACTATGGCTACACCTTC. Its translation: CASSSGYRGDYGYTF.

A remark on this clonotype: This may arise from a read error, as a much more abundant clone is one base away. The J gene is TRBJ2-7, the V gene TRBV20-1, with a possible D match to TRBD2 (6 bases). The J call may be incorrect, as the DNA end agrees better with TRBJ2-1. The CDR3 totals 13 residues. Germline V lookup: CDR1 DFQATT, CDR2 SNEGSKA (reference sequence). Here the CDR3 reads CSARAGLDYEQFF. CDR3 DNA: TGCAGTGCTAGGGCGGGACTCGACTACGAGCAGTTCTTC.

This clonotype was seen a few times. The chain is built from TRBV19 and TRBJ1-1; 7 bases are a match to TRBD1. V lost 7 bases to trimming and J lost 0 bases; unmatched junction nucleotides: 8. The germline V gene encodes CDR1 LNHDA and CDR2 SQIVND (reference sequence). The CDR3 runs 15 residues. The CDR3 is CASIPPGQLNTEAFF. The CDR3 bases are TGTGCCAGTATTCCTCCGGGACAGCTGAACACTGAAGCTTTCTTT.

Of note for this clonotype: The CDR3 does not close with the conserved phenylalanine or tryptophan, likely indicating a read error. This sequence joins TRBV12-3 or TRBV12-4 and TRBJ1-5; no clear D gene. V lost 6 bases and J lost 2, with 8 bases in between. The CDR3 consists of 13 residues. The CDR3 loop is CASSPDGNQPQHV. The DNA for the CDR3 is TGTGCCAGCAGCCCGGATGGCAATCAGCCCCAGCATGTT.

This clonotype was recorded many times. The chain couples TRBV28 to TRBJ1-5; 7 positions match TRBD1. The CDR3 spans 17 residues. Germline V gives CDR1 MDHEN, CDR2 SYDVKM. With 6 bases clipped from V and 6 bases from J, the junction kept 17 bases outside the gene matches. CDR3 sequence reads: CASSYYRGSYGGQPQHF. The DNA of the CDR3 is TGTGCCAGCAGCTATTACAGGGGATCCTACGGGGGTCAGCCCCAGCATTTT.

The genes are TRBV5-1 and TRBJ2-2; 9 nucleotides match TRBD2. Germline-derived CDR1 and CDR2 are SGHRS and YFSETQ. V dropped 0 bases and J dropped 4; count of bases not matched to a gene: 4. The CDR3 totals 16 residues. For the CDR3, the DNA is TGCGCCAGCAGCTTGGGTTTTAGCGGGAGCACCGGGGAGCTGTTTTTT. Translated: CASSLGFSGSTGELFF.

This clonotype was observed many times. The chain recombines TRBV6-1 with TRBJ2-3, with TRBD2 as a possible D gene (6 bases). Trimming shortened V by 5 bases and J by 0 bases, and 18 bases separated the two germline ends. This CDR3 spans 17 amino acids. Germline CDR1 MNHNS, CDR2 SASEGT. The CDR3 DNA sequence: TGTGCCAGCAGTCCAAGACTAGTCCCACCGAGCACAGATACGCAGTATTTT. It is translated as CASSPRLVPPSTDTQYF.

Regarding this clonotype: This may arise from a read error, as a much more abundant clone is one base away. V gene TRBV2 combines with J gene TRBJ2-5; 7 nucleotides agree with TRBD2. Germline V gene data show CDR1 as SNHLY and CDR2 as FYNNEI. This CDR3 spans 16 amino acids. CDR3 in DNA: TGTGCCAGCAGTGGGTTAGGGCTAGCGGAGCAAGAGACCCAGTGCTTC. Its protein product is CASSGLGLAEQETQCF.

This clonotype appeared a few times. A much larger clone lies a single base off, so this may be a read error. The chain couples TRBV6-1 to TRBJ1-1; the D is unclear. Germline V lookup: CDR1 MNHNS, CDR2 SASEGT. The CDR3 totals 13 residues. V lost 6 bases, J lost 1 base, and 9 bases lay in between. For the CDR3, the DNA is TGTGCCAGCAGGGGGTCAGGGAACACTGAAGCTTTCTTT. Translation gives CASRGSGNTEAFF.

In this sample, this clonotype turned up a few times. The chain carries TRBV28 and TRBJ2-1; 9 bases are a match to TRBD2. The CDR3 has 16 amino acids. The germline V gene encodes CDR1 MDHEN and CDR2 SYDVKM. With 8 bases clipped from V and 9 bases from J, the junction kept 17 bases outside the gene matches. The CDR3 protein is CASLGSGSLRGGEQFF. For the CDR3, the DNA is TGTGCCAGCTTAGGTAGCGGGAGTCTGAGGGGGGGTGAGCAGTTCTTC.

The V and J genes are TRBV4-2 and TRBJ2-7; TRBD2 matches 7 bases. Losses at the gene ends were 0 bases for V and 2 bases for J; bases not matched to a gene: 7. The germline V gene encodes CDR1 LGHNA and CDR2 YNFKEQ. CDR3 size: 16 residues. Written as DNA, the CDR3 is TGTGCCAGCAGCCAAGATCTAAGCGGGGCACCCTACGAGCAGTACTTC. Translation gives CASSQDLSGAPYEQYF.

The chain's CDR3 is CASGLVGTSGHTDTQYF. In nucleotides, the CDR3 is TGTGCTAGTGGTTTGGTTGGGACTAGCGGACACACAGATACGCAGTATTTT. The chain employs TRBV12-5 and TRBJ2-3, with TRBD2 identical over 11 bases. The CDR3 is 17 residues long. V was pared by 0 bases and J by 2 bases, with 4 bases of the junction left unmatched. Germline values: CDR1 LGHNT, CDR2 FRNRAP.

CDR3 in amino acids: CASRTHNSGVAPLHF. For the CDR3, the DNA is TGTGCCAGCAGAACCCATAATTCAGGGGTAGCACCCCTCCACTTT. This chain connects TRBV28 to TRBJ1-6, with a weak D call TRBD1 (6 bases). The CDR3 has 15 residues. Germline CDR1 is MDHEN and CDR2 is SYDVKM. V was clipped by 6 bases and J by 11 bases, with 20 bases between them.

The rearrangement joins TRBV6-1 to TRBJ1-5; D unresolved. V shed 2 bases and J shed 1 base, with 6 bases lying between them. There are 14 residues in the CDR3. The germline CDR1 and CDR2 sequences are MNHNS and SASEGT. This CDR3 reads CASSETRSNQPQHF. The CDR3, as DNA: TGTGCCAGCAGTGAAACGCGCAGCAATCAGCCCCAGCATTTT.

This clonotype was picked up a small number of times. This chain uses TRBV5-1 with TRBJ2-7; the D gene is possibly TRBD1 (6 bases). Per germline, CDR1 SGHRS and CDR2 YFSETQ. V was clipped by 4 bases and J by 4 bases, with 15 bases between them. The CDR3 runs 14 residues. The CDR3 loop reads CASSTDRRKYEQYF. The CDR3 bases are TGCGCCAGCAGCACAGACAGGAGGAAATACGAGCAGTACTTC.

Ten or more counts support this clonotype. The chain recombines TRBV12-3 or TRBV12-4 with TRBJ2-1; 7 bases are a match to TRBD2. The J segment lost 8 bases and the V segment lost 4 bases, leaving 11 bases of the junction unmatched. This CDR3 comprises 15 residues. The CDR3 DNA reads TGTGCCAGCAGTTCTAGTGACATCCGGGAGGATGAGCAGTTCTTC. This codes for CASSSSDIREDEQFF.

Ten or more counts support this clonotype. The J gene is TRBJ2-5, the V gene TRBV2; D uncertain. The CDR3 is 10 amino acids. The germline V and J ends were trimmed by 7 bases and 4 bases, with 4 bases remaining between them. Germline V gives CDR1 SNHLY, CDR2 FYNNEI. The CDR3 coding sequence is TGTGCCAGCATCGCAGAGACCCAGTACTTC. Its translation is CASIAETQYF.

This sequence joins TRBV24-1 and TRBJ2-5, with TRBD2 matching over 10 bases. The CDR3 is 17 amino acids. Losses at the gene ends were 4 bases for V and 2 bases for J; bases not matched to a gene: 9. Looked up from germline, CDR1 is KGHDR and CDR2 is SFDVKD. For the CDR3, the DNA is TGTGCCACCAGTGACCCAGCTGGACTAGCGGCACAAGAGACCCAGTACTTC. It is translated as CATSDPAGLAAQETQYF.

This clonotype has just a few counts. The chain couples TRBV4-2 to TRBJ2-3; D not resolved. Germline CDR1 and CDR2: LGHNA and YNFKEQ. The CDR3 covers 15 residues. V gave up 1 base and J gave up 4 bases, with 12 bases separating them. CDR3 nucleotide sequence: TGTGCCAGCAGCCAAGGCCTCTCCGGCGCAGATACGCAGTATTTT. Encoded protein: CASSQGLSGADTQYF.

The table lists this clonotype with a few counts. V gene TRBV4-2 combines with J gene TRBJ2-7; TRBD2 matches at 10 bases. The CDR3 is 16 residues long. The germline gives CDR1 LGHNA, CDR2 YNFKEQ. V lost 0 bases to trimming and J lost 5 bases; unmatched junction nucleotides: 7. The CDR3 sequence: CASSQDRTSGGDEQYF. Written as DNA, the CDR3 is TGTGCCAGCAGCCAAGACCGGACTAGCGGCGGGGACGAGCAGTACTTC.

This clonotype has only a few counts. The chain recombines TRBV12-3 or TRBV12-4 with TRBJ1-6; D ambiguous. This CDR3 has 12 amino acids. With 1 base removed from V and 14 bases from J, the gap between germline ends came to 9 bases. The CDR3 DNA reads TGTGCCAGCAGTTTAGGCGACGGCACCCTCCACTTT. Its translation: CASSLGDGTLHF.

This clonotype has at least ten counts. The CDR3 DNA follows: TGTGCCAGCAGTTTAGCGACGGGCAGCCAAGAGACCCAGTACTTC. Its protein product is CASSLATGSQETQYF. This chain links TRBV12-3 or TRBV12-4 with TRBJ2-5, with no clear D. The CDR3 length is 15 residues. The V and J ends lost 0 bases and 1 base respectively, with 9 bases between them.

This clonotype was observed a few times. The rearrangement links TRBV6-2 or TRBV6-3 to TRBJ1-5; 10 bases agree with TRBD1. Per germline, CDR1 MNHEY and CDR2 SVGEGT. V was clipped by 5 bases and J by 6 bases; unmatched bases: 7. This CDR3 is built from 15 residues. CDR3 sequence reads: CASSSDRGLGQPQHF. In DNA form, the CDR3 reads TGTGCCAGCAGTAGCGACAGGGGGCTTGGTCAGCCCCAGCATTTT.

This clonotype was found many times. This chain connects TRBV20-1 to TRBJ1-1, with TRBD1 identical over 7 bases. The germline V gene encodes CDR1 DFQATT and CDR2 SNEGSKA (reference sequence). V dropped 6 bases and J dropped 2; count of bases not matched to a gene: 15. CDR3 length: 16 amino acids. CDR3 coding DNA: TGCAGTGCAACCAGACAGGGCAGGGGGTCAAACACTGAAGCTTTCTTT. Amino acid sequence: CSATRQGRGSNTEAFF.

This clonotype was seen ten or more times. The rearrangement links TRBV6-1 to TRBJ2-7; D is uncertain. V was pared by 5 bases and J by 6 bases, with 17 bases between. This CDR3 is built from 14 residues. Germline CDR1 MNHNS, CDR2 SASEGT. Here the CDR3 reads CASSNLDGLVEQYF. In nucleotides, the CDR3 is TGTGCCAGCAGTAACCTCGACGGTTTGGTCGAGCAGTACTTC.

This clonotype showed up just a few times. This chain links TRBV15 with TRBJ1-1; D not certain. From germline, CDR1 is LNHNV and CDR2 YYDKDF (reference sequence). The V end lost 4 bases, the J end lost 1 base, and 7 bases lay between the germline ends. The CDR3 sequence is 13 residues long. The CDR3 region has the DNA TGTGCCACCAGCACGGCAGAGAACACTGAAGCTTTCTTT. Encoded protein: CATSTAENTEAFF.

This clonotype has more than one count but fewer than ten. The V gene is TRBV11-2, the J gene TRBJ2-7; the match to TRBD1 covers 8 bases. J gave up 3 bases and V 3 bases, and 4 bases lay outside the gene matches. CDR3 size: 14 residues. Germline assignment: CDR1 SGHAT and CDR2 FQNNGV. The CDR3 region has the DNA TGTGCCAGCAGCTTGAGGACAGGGAACTACGAGCAGTACTTC. It translates to CASSLRTGNYEQYF.

This clonotype was seen only a few times. The chain links TRBV6-2 or TRBV6-3 to TRBJ2-7, with 10 nucleotides matching TRBD2. Germline values: CDR1 MNHEY, CDR2 SVGEGT. With 0 bases clipped from V and 4 bases from J, the junction kept 3 bases outside the gene matches. This CDR3 spans 15 amino acids. CDR3: CASSYSASGSYEQYF. CDR3 coding DNA: TGTGCCAGCAGTTACTCGGCTAGCGGGAGTTACGAGCAGTACTTC.

This clonotype was recorded many times. The V call is TRBV20-1, the J call TRBJ2-3; 11 bases match TRBD2. The CDR3 contains 14 residues. Per the germline V gene, CDR1 is DFQATT and CDR2 is SNEGSKA (reference sequence). V shed 6 bases, J shed 3 bases, and the junction held 5 bases outside the gene matches. As DNA, the CDR3 is TGCAGTGCCCTAGCGGGAGGTAGGACAGATACGCAGTATTTT. Its translation is CSALAGGRTDTQYF.

As to this clonotype: With a much larger clone just one base away, this may be a read error. The chain couples TRBV5-1 to TRBJ2-7; D unclear. CDR1 and CDR2 from the germline V gene are SGHRS and YFSETQ. V was cut by 4 bases and J by 2 bases, with 22 bases left in between. The CDR3 sequence is 17 residues long. The CDR3 bases are TGCGCCAGCAGCCCCGGACGGTTGCCCGGAAGAACCTACGAGCAGTACTTC. Its protein product is CASSPGRLPGRTYEQYF.

This clonotype showed up just a few times. The chain joins TRBV20-1 to TRBJ2-7; unclear D gene. CDR3 length: 11 amino acids. The germline V gene has CDR1 DFQATT and CDR2 SNEGSKA (reference sequence). Trimming took 3 bases from V and 4 from J, leaving 7 bases between them. The CDR3 sequence is CSASLAYEQYF. CDR3 coding DNA: TGCAGTGCTAGCCTGGCTTACGAGCAGTACTTC.

At least ten counts were recorded for this clonotype. The chain employs TRBV7-8 and TRBJ2-7; tentative D call: TRBD2 (6 bases). CDR3 length: 12 amino acids. Looked up from germline, CDR1 is SGHVS and CDR2 is FQNEAQ. The germline V and J ends were trimmed by 5 bases and 9 bases, with 14 bases remaining between them. The CDR3 DNA reads TGTGCCAGCAGCGGAGGGCGGGATCGGCAGTACTTC. This sequence encodes CASSGGRDRQYF.